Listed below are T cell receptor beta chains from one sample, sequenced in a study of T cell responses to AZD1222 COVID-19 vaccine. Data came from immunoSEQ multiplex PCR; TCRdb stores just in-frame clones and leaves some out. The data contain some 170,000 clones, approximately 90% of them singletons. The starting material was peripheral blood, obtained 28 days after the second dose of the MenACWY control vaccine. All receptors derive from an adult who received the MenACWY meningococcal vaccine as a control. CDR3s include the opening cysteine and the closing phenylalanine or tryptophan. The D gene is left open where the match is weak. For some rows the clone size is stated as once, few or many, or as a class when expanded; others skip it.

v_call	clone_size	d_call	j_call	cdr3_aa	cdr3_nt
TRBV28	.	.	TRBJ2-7	CASRRRSYEQYF	TGTGCCAGCAGAAGACGGAGCTACGAGCAGTACTTC
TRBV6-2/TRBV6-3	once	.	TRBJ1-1	CASSSRPYPANTEAFF	TGTGCCAGCAGCTCAAGACCTTATCCAGCTAACACTGAAGCTTTCTTT
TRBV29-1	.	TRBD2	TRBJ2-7	CSAQAGYEQYF	TGCAGCGCCCAAGCGGGGTACGAGCAGTACTTC
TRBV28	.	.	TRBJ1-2	CASKGDYGYTF	TGTGCCAGCAAAGGTGACTATGGCTACACCTTC
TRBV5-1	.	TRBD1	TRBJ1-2	CASSTWTGGHYGYTF	TGCGCCAGCAGCACCTGGACAGGGGGCCACTATGGCTACACCTTC
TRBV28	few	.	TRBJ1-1	CASSFSVNTEAFF	TGTGCCAGCAGTTTCTCCGTGAACACTGAAGCTTTCTTT
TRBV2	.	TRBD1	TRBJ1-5	CASEGQGATQPQHF	TGTGCCAGCGAAGGACAGGGGGCGACTCAGCCCCAGCATTTT
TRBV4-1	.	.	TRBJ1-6	CASANDRALRDSPLHF	TGCGCCAGCGCCAACGACCGGGCACTGAGGGATTCACCCCTCCACTTT
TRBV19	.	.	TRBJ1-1	CASSTRQKGDTEAFF	TGTGCCAGTAGTACCAGACAGAAGGGGGACACTGAAGCTTTCTTT
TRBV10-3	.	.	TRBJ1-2	CAISESGVRNYGYTF	TGTGCCATCAGTGAGTCGGGGGTTCGGAACTATGGCTACACCTTC
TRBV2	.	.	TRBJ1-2	CASRYDTGGYTF	TGTGCCAGCAGATACGACACCGGTGGCTACACCTTC
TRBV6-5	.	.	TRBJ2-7	CASSYSRPNLGYEQYF	TGTGCCAGCAGTTACAGCCGGCCAAATCTGGGCTACGAGCAGTACTTC
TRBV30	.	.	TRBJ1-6	CAWSVGPANSPLHF	TGTGCCTGGAGTGTAGGGCCGGCGAATTCACCCCTCCACTTT
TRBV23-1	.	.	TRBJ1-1	CASMHSEAFF	TGCGCCAGCATGCACTCTGAAGCTTTCTTT
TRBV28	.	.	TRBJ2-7	CARLDVSGEQYF	TGTGCACGCTTGGACGTATCGGGCGAGCAGTACTTC
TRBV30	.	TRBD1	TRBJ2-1	CAWRGQGLPVIF	TGTGCCTGGAGGGGACAGGGCCTACCCGTGATCTTC
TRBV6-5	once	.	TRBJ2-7	CASGSAGQLYEQYF	TGTGCCAGCGGGAGTGCGGGACAGCTCTACGAGCAGTACTTC
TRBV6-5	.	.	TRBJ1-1	CASTLGLRKVSEAFF	TGTGCCAGCACTCTGGGGCTAAGAAAGGTTTCTGAAGCTTTCTTT
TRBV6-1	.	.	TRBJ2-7	CASSEGGWERTVKAYEQYF	TGTGCCAGCAGTGAAGGGGGTTGGGAGCGTACAGTAAAAGCCTACGAGCAGTACTTC
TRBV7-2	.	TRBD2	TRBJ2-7	CASSLFPAGVPAGEQYF	TGTGCCAGCAGCTTATTCCCGGCGGGAGTACCCGCAGGCGAGCAGTACTTC
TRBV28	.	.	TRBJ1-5	CASSLGGGGAGQPQHF	TGTGCCAGCAGTTTAGGTGGGGGGGGCGCAGGGCAGCCCCAGCATTTT
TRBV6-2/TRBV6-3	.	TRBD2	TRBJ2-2	CASSFPSGSVYTGELFF	TGTGCCAGCAGTTTCCCTAGCGGGAGTGTGTACACCGGGGAGCTGTTTTTT
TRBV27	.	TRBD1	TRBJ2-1	CASSPRDRENEQFF	TGTGCCAGCAGTCCCCGGGACAGGGAAAATGAGCAGTTCTTC
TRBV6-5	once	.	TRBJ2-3	CASRILGTDTQYF	TGTGCCAGCAGAATCCTCGGCACAGATACGCAGTATTTT
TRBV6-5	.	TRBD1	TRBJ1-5	CASSYSYTGGNQPQHF	TGTGCCAGCAGTTACTCGTATACAGGGGGGAACCAGCCCCAGCATTTT
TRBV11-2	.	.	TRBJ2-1	CASSRDRDNEQFF	TGTGCCAGCAGCCGAGACCGTGACAATGAGCAGTTCTTC